The entry below describes one T cell receptor (beta chain). The data were obtained in a study of T cells expressing NK-cell markers. CDR1 is SGHRS and CDR2 is YFSETQ in the germline V gene. The CDR3 loop spans 14 amino acids. Reanalyzing the 5' RACE reads, TCRdb keeps one entry per CDR3 protein, without DNA. This repertoire includes 150,000 to 160,000 distinct CDR3 sequences. Source material: blood T cells: a sorted CD56 or NKG2C T cell subset, CD4+ or CD8+ T cells, or bulk PBMC T cells (not recorded which). This TCR derives from a woman in her forties or fifties in good health. The V and J genes are TRBV5-1 and TRBJ2-2; TCRdb names TRBD2, which stays unverified in the absence of DNA. This CDR3 is CASRAGEYVGELFF.